Below, 24 T cell receptor beta chains from the same sample are listed, as sequenced in a study of Ad26.COV2.S vaccination and SARS-CoV-2 variants. The treatment denotes: roughly 18 received Ad26.COV2.S at low or high dose, single or two shots; 5 received placebo; per-sample allocation not given. The investigators took samples on day 63 after the first vaccine or placebo injection. The method was immunoSEQ multiplex PCR; TCRdb's version includes in-frame clones alone and lacks a portion of them. In the table there are about 680,000 clones, more than 70% of which are singletons. Sequencing was performed on peripheral blood, taken in a trial of Ad26.COV2.S vaccine versus placebo. These receptors originate from a person aged 18-65 years who received the Ad26.COV2.S COVID-19 vaccine or a placebo.

The rearrangement links TRBV27 to TRBJ2-6, with unresolved D. Germline CDR1 is MNHEY and CDR2 is SMNVEV (reference sequence). The germline V and J ends were trimmed by 4 bases and 1 base, with 8 bases remaining between them. The CDR3 contains 15 residues. The CDR3 loop reads CASSSIGSGANVLTF. The CDR3 DNA reads TGTGCCAGCAGTTCTATCGGGTCTGGGGCCAACGTCCTGACTTTC.

This sequence joins TRBV19 and TRBJ1-1; maybe TRBD1 (6 bases). V was shortened by 4 bases and J by 0 bases, with 18 bases between the two germline ends. Germline-derived CDR1 and CDR2 are LNHDA and SQIVND (reference sequence). CDR3 length: 17 residues. As DNA, the CDR3 is TGTGCCAGTAGTAATAGGGGGAGATCTATTATGAACACTGAAGCTTTCTTT. Encoded protein: CASSNRGRSIMNTEAFF. Based on the CDR3 plus reference TRBV19 and TRBJ1-1, the full variable domain is DGGITQSPKYLFRKEGQNVTLSCEQNLNHDAMYWYRQDPGQGLRLIYYSQIVNDFQKGDIAEGYSVSREKKESFPLTVTSAQKNPTAFYLCASSNRGRSIMNTEAFFGQGTRLTVV.

As regards this clone: Other nucleotide sequences in the sample specify the same CDR3. The chain is built from TRBV2 and TRBJ2-2; the D is unclear. Germline CDR1 is SNHLY and CDR2 is FYNNEI. CDR3 length: 12 residues. V was shortened by 6 bases and J by 1 base, with 3 bases between the two germline ends. The CDR3 DNA sequence: TGTGCCAGCAGGGGGAACACCGGGGAGCTGTTTTTT. Its translation is CASRGNTGELFF.

V and J are TRBV6-1 and TRBJ2-7; no firm D call. The germline V and J ends were trimmed by 3 bases and 0 bases, with 6 bases remaining between them. This CDR3 contains 13 residues. Germline values: CDR1 MNHNS, CDR2 SASEGT. CDR3 coding DNA: TGTGCCAGCAGTGACCGAACCTCCTACGAGCAGTACTTC. It codes for CASSDRTSYEQYF.

V is TRBV2 and J is TRBJ2-5; D is unresolved. The germline CDR1 and CDR2 sequences are SNHLY and FYNNEI. Trimming removed 6 bases at V and 3 bases at J, with 8 bases between. The CDR3 is 12 amino acids. The CDR3, as DNA: TGTGCCAGCAGACCAGGCGAAGAGACCCAGTACTTC. It is translated as CASRPGEETQYF.

This clone was recorded once. This rearrangement joins TRBV10-3 to TRBJ2-7; 7 bases fit TRBD1. CDR1 ENHRY and CDR2 SYGVKD come from the germline V gene. With V trimmed by 0 bases and J by 3 bases, 8 bases remained unmatched. The CDR3 loop spans 16 amino acids. The CDR3 DNA reads TGTGCCATCAGTGAGTCGAAGGGGACAGTTAACTACGAGCAGTACTTC. Protein: CAISESKGTVNYEQYF.

The V gene is TRBV14, the J gene TRBJ1-2; D call uncertain. V lost 1 base and J lost 2, with 5 bases in between. Germline-derived CDR1 and CDR2 are SGHDN and FVKESK. This CDR3 region has 13 residues. Here the CDR3 reads CASSQGVNYGYTF. The DNA for the CDR3 is TGTGCCAGCAGCCAAGGTGTCAACTATGGCTACACCTTC.

The sample holds one count of this clone. The V call is TRBV5-1, the J call TRBJ2-3; 12 bases are a match to TRBD2. The CDR3 loop spans 17 amino acids. Germline CDR1 SGHRS, CDR2 YFSETQ. Trimming cost V 0 bases and J 8 bases; bases outside gene matches: 10. The CDR3 sequence: CASSLGGLAGQGGTQYF. CDR3 nucleotide sequence: TGCGCCAGCAGCTTGGGAGGACTAGCGGGGCAGGGAGGTACGCAGTATTTT.

The chain has TRBV6-6 and TRBJ1-2, with 7 bases that match TRBD1. Unmatched junction bases numbered 8, after V lost 7 bases and J lost 3 bases. Germline V gene lookup returns CDR1 MNHNY and CDR2 SVGAGI (reference sequence). The CDR3 has 14 amino acids. The CDR3 sequence is CASTPTTGDYGYTF. As DNA, the CDR3 is TGTGCCAGCACCCCAACTACAGGGGACTATGGCTACACCTTC.

The sample holds one count of this clone. The CDR3: CASSPTFGTGTGFHEQYF. The CDR3 DNA reads TGTGCCAGCAGCCCGACTTTTGGGACCGGGACAGGGTTCCACGAGCAGTACTTC. The V and J genes are TRBV11-2 and TRBJ2-7; the match to TRBD1 covers 9 bases. The J segment lost 5 bases and the V segment lost 5 bases, leaving 19 bases of the junction unmatched. This CDR3 has 18 residues. The germline gives CDR1 SGHAT, CDR2 FQNNGV.

The chain is built from TRBV20-1 and TRBJ1-3; D gene ambiguous. The V gene's germline CDR1 is DFQATT and CDR2 SNEGSKA (reference sequence). V lost 3 bases and J 4 bases, leaving 10 bases between the germline ends. The CDR3 is 13 residues long. CDR3 region: CSASVELGNTIYF. CDR3 in DNA: TGCAGTGCTAGTGTGGAGTTAGGAAACACCATATATTTT.

In regard to this clone: Other DNA sequences within the sample encode an identical CDR3. The chain uses TRBV4-3 and TRBJ2-5, with D tentatively TRBD1 or TRBD2 (6 bases each). V lost 1 base, J lost 5 bases, and 8 bases lay in between. There are 13 residues in the CDR3. Germline assignment: CDR1 LGHNA and CDR2 YSLEER. The CDR3 here is CASSQGRGETQYF. The CDR3 DNA is TGCGCCAGCAGCCAAGGGAGGGGGGAGACCCAGTACTTC.

Worth noting for this clone: Germline is not matched at one junction end, which may reflect a read error. The gene calls are TRBV19 and TRBJ2-2; tentatively, D is TRBD2 (6 bases). From germline, CDR1 is LNHDA and CDR2 SQIVND (reference sequence). This CDR3 comprises 14 residues. CDR3 protein: CASSPLAKTGELFF. DNA of the CDR3: TGTGCCAGTAGCCCCCTAGCGAAGACCGGGGAGCTGTTTTTT. Combining the CDR3 with reference TRBV19 and TRBJ2-2 gives the whole variable domain DGGITQSPKYLFRKEGQNVTLSCEQNLNHDAMYWYRQDPGQGLRLIYYSQIVNDFQKGDIAEGYSVSREKKESFPLTVTSAQKNPTAFYLCASSPLAKTGELFFGEGSRLTVL.

The chain's CDR3 is CAISRTDTQYF. The CDR3 bases are TGTGCCATCAGTCGCACAGATACGCAGTATTTT. This rearrangement joins TRBV10-3 to TRBJ2-3; D gene unclear. The CDR3 is 11 amino acids. V gave up 5 bases and J gave up 1 base, with 1 base separating them. Germline CDR1 reads ENHRY; CDR2 reads SYGVKD.

The gene calls are TRBV29-1 and TRBJ2-4; TRBD2 matches 7 bases. The junction had 10 bases not matched to a gene; V was cut back by 0 bases and J by 2 bases. The CDR3 is made up of 17 amino acids. Germline lookup yields CDR1 SQVTM and CDR2 ANQGSEA. The CDR3 loop reads CSVEDSAWGGTKNIQYF. CDR3 nucleotides: TGCAGCGTTGAAGACTCGGCGTGGGGGGGGACCAAAAACATTCAGTACTTC. The full variable domain, in which reference TRBV29-1 and TRBJ2-4 provide the parts outside the CDR3, is SAVISQKPSRDICQRGTSLTIQCQVDSQVTMMFWYRQQPGQSLTLIATANQGSEATYESGFVIDKFPISRPNLTFSTLTVSNMSPEDSSIYLCSVEDSAWGGTKNIQYFGAGTRLSVL.

The rearrangement uses TRBV5-1 and TRBJ2-7; 8 bases align to TRBD2. Germline assignment: CDR1 SGHRS and CDR2 YFSETQ. Germline trimming cut 7 bases from V and 7 bases from J; bases unmatched to any gene: 13. The CDR3 is 14 amino acids. The CDR3 DNA reads TGCGCCAGCTCGGAGCGGGAGAGTCCGGGGGAGCAGTACTTC. Translation: CASSERESPGEQYF.

V is TRBV11-2 and J is TRBJ2-3; D perhaps matches TRBD2 (5 bases). The CDR3 extends over 14 amino acids. Germline CDR1 and CDR2: SGHAT and FQNNGV. V was shortened by 4 bases and J by 6 bases, with 14 bases between the two germline ends. The CDR3 sequence is CASSSREGSDTQYF. In nucleotides, the CDR3 is TGTGCCAGCAGCTCGCGCGAGGGTAGCGATACGCAGTATTTT.

The chain employs TRBV3-1 (or the pseudogene TRBV3-2) and TRBJ2-1; no reliable D call. V was cut by 0 bases and J by 6 bases, with 6 bases left in between. The CDR3 has 13 residues. From germline, CDR1 is LGHDT and CDR2 YNNKEL (reference sequence). This chain's CDR3 is CASSQDRVNEQFF. The CDR3 nucleotides read TGTGCCAGCAGCCAAGATCGAGTCAATGAGCAGTTCTTC.

This chain connects TRBV6-5 to TRBJ1-2, with TRBD1 matching over 8 bases. The V segment lost 11 bases and the J segment 4 bases; nucleotides outside the gene matches: 15. The V gene's germline CDR1 is MNHEY and CDR2 SVGAGI. The CDR3 extends over 15 amino acids. The CDR3 is CAGSVSGGLFYGYTF. CDR3 bases: TGTGCCGGGTCGGTTTCAGGGGGCCTGTTCTATGGCTACACCTTC.

The chain carries TRBV19 and TRBJ1-5, with D hard to call. V was trimmed by 2 bases and J by 3 bases, leaving 5 bases between them. CDR1 LNHDA and CDR2 SQIVND come from the germline V gene (reference sequence). The CDR3 length is 13 residues. The CDR3 here is CASSIQHNQPQHF. The CDR3 region has the DNA TGTGCCAGTAGTATACAACACAATCAGCCCCAGCATTTT.

The chain joins TRBV6-6 to TRBJ2-7; 11 bases align to TRBD2. V gave up 8 bases and J gave up 5 bases; unmatched junction bases: 14. CDR3 length: 16 amino acids. In germline, CDR1 is MNHNY, CDR2 SVGAGI (reference sequence). The CDR3 is CASLDSGRVARNEQYF. Written as DNA, the CDR3 is TGTGCCAGCCTTGATAGCGGGAGGGTCGCCCGAAACGAGCAGTACTTC.

V usage is TRBV29-1 and J usage is TRBJ1-2; D unresolved. Germline assignment: CDR1 SQVTM and CDR2 ANQGSEA. The CDR3 has 12 amino acids. Between the trimmed V and J ends, which lost 0 bases and 2 bases, there was a span of 4 bases. The chain's CDR3 is CSVEELNYGYTF. Written as DNA, the CDR3 is TGCAGCGTTGAAGAATTAAACTATGGCTACACCTTC.

The gene calls are TRBV6-4 and TRBJ2-1; 7 bases map to TRBD2. Germline loops: CDR1 MRHNA, CDR2 SNTAGT. V was clipped by 6 bases and J by 5 bases; unmatched bases: 4. CDR3 length: 13 residues. As DNA, the CDR3 is TGTGCCAGCAGCCGGGACTACAACAATGAGCAGTTCTTC. Protein product: CASSRDYNNEQFF.

The chain links TRBV5-6 to TRBJ2-7; TRBD1 is a possible D gene (6 bases). Trimming left V 3 bases short and J 0 bases short, with 13 bases between. Germline V gives CDR1 SGHDT, CDR2 YYEEEE. CDR3 length equals 15 residues. The CDR3 reads CASSWGTTGSYEQYF. The CDR3 DNA follows: TGTGCCAGCAGCTGGGGGACAACTGGCTCCTACGAGCAGTACTTC.